This T cell receptor beta chain was captured by sequencing in a study of early T cells in non-severe SARS-CoV-2 infection. Study summary: Sequenced material consisted of bulk RNA (from unsorted whole blood), and chains were unpaired.

Germline trimming cut 5 bases from V and 11 bases from J; bases unmatched to any gene: 9. The CDR3 runs 12 residues. Germline CDR1 MDHEN, CDR2 SYDVKM. The table lists this clonotype with many counts. One entry per CDR3 protein, called by TCRdb with MiXCR from the 5' RACE reads. Among some 64,000 distinct CDR3 sequences listed, over 10% were seen once. The sample consisted of whole blood. The sequence was collected from an adult who was a healthcare worker with PCR-confirmed SARS-CoV-2 infection or an uninfected control (not recorded which). The V and J genes are TRBV28 and TRBJ2-7; TRBD1 aligns across 7 bases. This chain's CDR3 is CASSPPRGQEYF. CDR3 sequence (DNA): TGTGCCAGCAGTCCCCCGAGGGGGCAAGAGTACTTC.